Listed below are T cell receptor beta chains from one sample, sequenced in a study of early T cells in non-severe SARS-CoV-2 infection. In TCRdb, the 5' RACE reads were re-called with MiXCR into one record per CDR3 protein. This sample has some 71,000 distinct CDR3 sequences, with roughly 10% found just once. What was sequenced was whole blood. These receptors were obtained from an adult who was a healthcare worker with PCR-confirmed SARS-CoV-2 infection or an uninfected control (not recorded which). The CDR3 runs from the conserved cysteine through the conserved F or W. D genes are given only for firm matches. Clone size is not always given. Where it is, it says once, few, many or a class for expanded clones.

j_call | v_call | d_call | cdr3_length | clone_size | cdr3_nt | cdr3_aa
TRBJ2-7 | TRBV2 | NA | 15 | few | TGTGCCAGCATCCCCTTCCGAGGAGAAGGCTCCGAGCAGTACTTC | CASIPFRGEGSEQYF
TRBJ2-5 | TRBV14 | TRBD1 | 15 | NA | TGTGCCAGCAGCCCACAGGGGGTGTACCAAGAGACCCAGTACTTC | CASSPQGVYQETQYF
TRBJ2-1 | TRBV6-2/TRBV6-3 | TRBD2 | 13 | many | TGTGCCAGCAGCAGCCTAGCGGGATATGAGCAGTTCTTC | CASSSLAGYEQFF
TRBJ1-6 | TRBV20-1 | NA | 13 | NA | TGCAGTGTTACCCGCAGTCTGGAGTCACCCCTCCACTTT | CSVTRSLESPLHF
TRBJ1-6 | TRBV7-9 | NA | 14 | few | TGTGCCAGCAGCTCCCGTAAGGGGGATTCACCCCTCCACTTT | CASSSRKGDSPLHF
TRBJ2-1 | TRBV29-1 | NA | 12 | NA | TGCAGCGTTGGCAAGAGTAACAATGAGCAGTTCTTC | CSVGKSNNEQFF
TRBJ2-4 | TRBV7-9 | NA | 12 | few | TGTGCCAGCAGCTATAGGAAAAACATTCAGTACTTC | CASSYRKNIQYF
TRBJ2-2 | TRBV29-1 | TRBD1 | 12 | NA | TGCAGCGCCTCAGGGGGTCACGGGGAGCTGTTTTTT | CSASGGHGELFF
TRBJ1-1 | TRBV12-5 | NA | 14 | NA | TGTGCTAGCTATTTTGGGACCGGTGGGACTGAAGCTTTCTTT | CASYFGTGGTEAFF
TRBJ1-5 | TRBV4-2 | NA | 15 | few | TGTGCCAGCAGCCAAACTAGGGGGGGCAATCAGCCCCAGCATTTT | CASSQTRGGNQPQHF
TRBJ2-1 | TRBV14 | TRBD1 | 16 | few | TGTGCCAGCAGCCAATGGGGGACAGGGGTTTACAATGAGCAGTTCTTC | CASSQWGTGVYNEQFF
TRBJ1-1 | TRBV29-1 | NA | 10 | few | TGCAGCGCAAAGAACACTGAAGCTTTCTTT | CSAKNTEAFF
TRBJ2-1 | TRBV5-1 | TRBD1 | 16 | NA | TGCGCCAGCAGAAGGGGACAGAATAAGATCAACAATGAGCAGTTCTTC | CASRRGQNKINNEQFF
TRBJ2-1 | TRBV10-1 | TRBD2 | 16 | many | TGCGCCAGCAGTTCCCTTAGCGGGGGGCCTTACAATGAGCAGTTCTTC | CASSSLSGGPYNEQFF
TRBJ1-3 | TRBV29-1 | NA | 14 | few | TGCAGCGTTACCACTGGTGGAATTGGAAACACCATATATTTT | CSVTTGGIGNTIYF
TRBJ2-3 | TRBV5-1 | TRBD2 | 13 | NA | TGCGCCAGTCGGACTAGGGAATTTGATACGCAGTATTTT | CASRTREFDTQYF
TRBJ1-3 | TRBV5-1 | TRBD1 | 15 | many | TGCGCCAGCAGCTCAACAGGGGTAACTGGAAACACCATATATTTT | CASSSTGVTGNTIYF
TRBJ2-7 | TRBV20-1 | NA | 12 | NA | TGCAGTGCTAGGGTCGGGCCCTACGAGCAGTACTTC | CSARVGPYEQYF
TRBJ2-7 | TRBV10-3 | NA | 15 | few | TGTGCCATCAGTGACCGGGAGAGAGTCTCCTACGAGCAGTACTTC | CAISDRERVSYEQYF
TRBJ1-1 | TRBV18 | NA | 11 | few | TGTGCCAGCTCACCTTTGGGGAGAGCTTTCTTT | CASSPLGRAFF
TRBJ2-1 | TRBV20-1 | NA | 18 | many | TGCAGTGCTAGAGAGGTGGAGGTCCAGGGGAGCTCCTACAATGAGCAGTTCTTC | CSAREVEVQGSSYNEQFF
TRBJ2-2 | TRBV9 | NA | 16 | NA | TGTGCCAGCAGCGTAGGAGTTAGGTCCGACACCGGGGAGCTGTTTTTT | CASSVGVRSDTGELFF
TRBJ2-7 | TRBV24-1 | NA | 13 | many | TGTGCCACCAGTGACCACTTAACCTACGAGCAGTACTTC | CATSDHLTYEQYF
TRBJ2-7 | TRBV19 | NA | 16 | few | TGTGCCAGTAGTATCTCTCCCGGGACTCCCGGCACCGAGCAGTACTTC | CASSISPGTPGTEQYF
TRBJ2-5 | TRBV6-2/TRBV6-3 | TRBD1 | 18 | few | TGTGCCAGCAGTTATGGGAAGGGGGCGCAGATTGGTCGGGAGACCCAGTACTTC | CASSYGKGAQIGRETQYF
TRBJ2-4 | TRBV4-1 | NA | 17 | NA | TGCGCCAGCAGCCAGAGGGGCCCCACTTTAGCCAAAAACATTCAGTACTTC | CASSQRGPTLAKNIQYF
TRBJ2-2 | TRBV6-1 | TRBD1 | 14 | NA | TGTGCCAGCAAGGACAGGTTCCCCACCGGGGAGCTGTTTTTT | CASKDRFPTGELFF
TRBJ2-3 | TRBV19 | NA | 14 | NA | TGTGCCAGACGAAGAGGGGCCTTCACAGATACGCAGTATTTT | CARRRGAFTDTQYF
TRBJ1-3 | TRBV2 | TRBD1 | 19 | many | TGTGCCAGCAGCGAAAGGCGGCGGAACAGGGGGATCTCTAGAAACACCATATATTTT | CASSERRRNRGISRNTIYF
TRBJ2-5 | TRBV7-8 | TRBD2 | 15 | few | TGTGCCAGCAGCATAATAGCGGGGTTGGGAGAGACCCAGTACTTC | CASSIIAGLGETQYF
TRBJ2-1 | TRBV7-9 | TRBD2 | 15 | many | TGTGCCAGCAGCTGGGGGGGAGTGTCGCAGGGTGAGCAGTTCTTC | CASSWGGVSQGEQFF
TRBJ1-2 | TRBV11-2 | NA | 12 | many | TGTGCCAGCAGCTCGGAGTTTCTAGACTACACCTTC | CASSSEFLDYTF
TRBJ1-2 | TRBV28 | NA | 15 | NA | TGTGCCAGCAGTTTCCGGGGACGGAATAACTATGGCTACACCTTC | CASSFRGRNNYGYTF
TRBJ2-1 | TRBV12-3/TRBV12-4 | TRBD2 | 15 | few | TGTGCCAGCAACACCAGACTAGCGGGGTTGGATGAGCAGTTCTTC | CASNTRLAGLDEQFF
TRBJ1-5 | TRBV6-5 | TRBD1 | 18 | many | TGTGCCAGCAGCCCCCGGGACAGGGGCGCATATAGCAATCAGCCCCAGCATTTT | CASSPRDRGAYSNQPQHF
TRBJ2-5 | TRBV7-3 | NA | 14 | many | TGTGCCAGCCGGGCCCGCCCTGCGTCGGAGACCCAGTACTTC | CASRARPASETQYF
TRBJ2-7 | TRBV3-1 | NA | 14 | NA | TGTGCCAGCAGCCCCGGGGGAGCCCGTCGGGAGCAGTACTTC | CASSPGGARREQYF
TRBJ2-1 | TRBV11-2 | NA | 12 | many | TGTGCCAGCAGTCCAGCCCACAATGAGCAGTTCTTC | CASSPAHNEQFF
TRBJ2-5 | TRBV7-9 | TRBD1 | 14 | few | TGTGCCAGCAGCCGAGTGGGACAGAAAGAGACCCAGTACTTC | CASSRVGQKETQYF
TRBJ2-4 | TRBV7-2 | NA | 15 | NA | TGTGCCAGCAGCTTCGGCGGAGTAGCCAAAAACATTCAGTACTTC | CASSFGGVAKNIQYF